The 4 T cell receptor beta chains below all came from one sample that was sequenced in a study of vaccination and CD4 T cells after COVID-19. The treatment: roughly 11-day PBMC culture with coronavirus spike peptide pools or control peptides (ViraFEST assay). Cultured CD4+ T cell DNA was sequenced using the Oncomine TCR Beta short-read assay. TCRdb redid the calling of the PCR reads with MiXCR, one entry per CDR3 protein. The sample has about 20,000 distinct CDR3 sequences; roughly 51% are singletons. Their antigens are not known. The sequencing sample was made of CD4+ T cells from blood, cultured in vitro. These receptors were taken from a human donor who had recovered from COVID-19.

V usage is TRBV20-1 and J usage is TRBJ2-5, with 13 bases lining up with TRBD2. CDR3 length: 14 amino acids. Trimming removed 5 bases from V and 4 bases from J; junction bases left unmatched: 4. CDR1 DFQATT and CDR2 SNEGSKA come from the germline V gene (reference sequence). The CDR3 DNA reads TGCAGTGCTCAATGGACTAGCGGGGGAGAGACCCAGTACTTC. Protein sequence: CSAQWTSGGETQYF.

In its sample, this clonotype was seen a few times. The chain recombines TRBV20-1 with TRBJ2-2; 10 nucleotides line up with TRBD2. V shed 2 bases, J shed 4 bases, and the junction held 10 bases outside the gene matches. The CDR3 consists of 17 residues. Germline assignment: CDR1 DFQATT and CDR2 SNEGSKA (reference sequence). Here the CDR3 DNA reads TGCAGTGCTAGAAGGGGGGACAGCGGGAGGGGCACCGGGGAGCTGTTTTTT. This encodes CSARRGDSGRGTGELFF.

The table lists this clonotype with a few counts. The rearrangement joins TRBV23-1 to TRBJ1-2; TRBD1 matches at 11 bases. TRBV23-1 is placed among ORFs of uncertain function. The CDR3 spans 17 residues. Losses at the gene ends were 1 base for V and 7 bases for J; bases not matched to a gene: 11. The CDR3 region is CASSQFGTGGRDRGYTF. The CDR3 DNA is TGCGCCAGCAGTCAATTCGGGACAGGGGGAAGGGATCGTGGCTACACCTTC.

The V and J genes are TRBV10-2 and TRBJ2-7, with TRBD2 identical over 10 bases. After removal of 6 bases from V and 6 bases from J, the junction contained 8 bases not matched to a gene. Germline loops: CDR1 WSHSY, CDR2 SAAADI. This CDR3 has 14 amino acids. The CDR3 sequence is CASSFSGRKSEQYF. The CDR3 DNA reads TGCGCCAGCAGCTTTAGCGGGAGGAAGTCCGAGCAGTACTTC.